This TCR beta chain was captured by sequencing in a study of blood T cells in healthy people across ages. CDR3 length: 14 residues. V shed 4 bases and J shed 3 bases, with 12 bases lying between them. Germline assignment: CDR1 KGHSH and CDR2 LQKENI. PCR was performed a second time for about 7 to 12 cycles using a sample-barcoded 5' primer and a J-beta primer mix. Template switching added a 12-random-nucleotide identifier to every cDNA molecule. TCRdb re-called the 5' RACE reads with MiXCR, one entry per CDR3 protein. The table lists fewer than 1,200,000 distinct CDR3 sequences, under 30% of them singletons. This clonotype has a handful of counts. This sample also appeared in a second study, on T cells of mothers and their children.

The origin of this receptor is a girl aged 2 to 9 in good health. Sequences were obtained from blood. V is TRBV18 and J is TRBJ1-1; a weak D match, TRBD1 (5 bases). The CDR3 DNA follows: TGTGCCAGCTCACATGATCAGGGACACACTGAAGCTTTCTTT. Its translation: CASSHDQGHTEAFF.